The 5 T cell receptor beta chains below were found in one sample sequenced in a study of control samples from healthy donors and cancer patients. The table came from immunoSEQ multiplex PCR; TCRdb's copy has only in-frame clones and leaves some out. The sample lists around 200,000 clones, roughly 93% occurring once. The sequencing input was blood. Receptors originate from a man aged 18 to 35 in good health.

This rearrangement joins TRBV27 to TRBJ2-7, with 10 nucleotides matching TRBD2. The CDR3 runs to 17 residues. J was trimmed by 4 bases and V by 8 bases; bases with no gene match: 17. Germline lookup yields CDR1 MNHEY and CDR2 SMNVEV (reference sequence). The CDR3: CASLRLAGAPTYYEQYF. CDR3 nucleotides: TGTGCCAGCCTCCGGCTAGCGGGGGCCCCTACGTATTACGAGCAGTACTTC.

This sequence joins TRBV5-1 and TRBJ2-3, with 8 bases lining up with TRBD2. The CDR3 spans 15 residues. With V trimmed by 0 bases and J by 6 bases, 6 bases remained unmatched. Germline CDR1 reads SGHRS; CDR2 reads YFSETQ. CDR3 sequence: CASSLERGPGDTQYF. CDR3 nucleotides: TGCGCCAGCAGCTTGGAGCGGGGGCCCGGGGATACGCAGTATTTT.

The chain joins TRBV19 to TRBJ1-2, with D unclear. Germline loops: CDR1 LNHDA, CDR2 SQIVND (reference sequence). Trimming took 5 bases from V and 5 from J, leaving 15 bases between them. The length of the CDR3 is 14 residues. The DNA for the CDR3 is TGTGCCAGTAGTCGGCAGACAAGTGCGTATGGCTACACCTTC. Its translation: CASSRQTSAYGYTF.

This chain connects TRBV7-9 to TRBJ2-7; possibly TRBD1 for D (5 bases). Germline V gives CDR1 SEHNR, CDR2 FQNEAQ (reference sequence). V was trimmed by 3 bases and J by 2 bases, leaving 14 bases between them. The CDR3 is 15 amino acids. In DNA form, the CDR3 reads TGTGCCAGCAGCTTCAGCGACAGACCGACCTACGAGCAGTACTTC. The encoded protein is CASSFSDRPTYEQYF.

The gene calls are TRBV4-2 and TRBJ2-1; 9 bases fit TRBD2. J was trimmed by 10 bases and V by 0 bases; bases with no gene match: 13. The CDR3 has 17 residues. Germline V gene sequence: CDR1 LGHNA, CDR2 YNFKEQ. DNA for the CDR3: TGTGCCAGCAGCCAAGACTTTGAGCGGGGGGCGAGGGAAGAGCAGTTCTTC. Translation gives CASSQDFERGAREEQFF.